A single sample is the source of the 17 T cell receptor beta chains below, sequenced in a study of blood T cell repertoires in COVID-19 (dated by TCRdb to about 2020). The receptor library was made with the immunoSEQ multiplex PCR assay. Entries here come from immuneACCESS through TCRdb and include only in-frame sequences with V and J called. Some clones fail to appear in such tables; in the studies checked, an unresolved V gene covers under half of the shortfall, and the cause of the remainder is unknown. The sample table contains 150,000 to 200,000 clones; only one count was recorded for about 80% of them. The ten largest clones capture approximately 19% of the sample. The sample taken for sequencing was peripheral blood. The receptor source for this set is an elderly woman with acute or convalescent COVID-19.

This clone has more than one count but fewer than ten. V is TRBV7-9 and J is TRBJ2-5; TRBD1 aligns across 9 bases. Germline trimming cut 4 bases from V and 11 bases from J; bases unmatched to any gene: 20. Germline assignment: CDR1 SEHNR and CDR2 FQNEAQ (reference sequence). The CDR3 is 17 residues long. As DNA, the CDR3 is TGTGCCAGCAGCTCAGTAGGGGGACAGGGACGTCCCCGGGGTCAGTACTTC. Translation: CASSSVGGQGRPRGQYF.

This clone was seen just once. V gene TRBV12-5 combines with J gene TRBJ2-2; 11 bases line up with TRBD2. The V gene's germline CDR1 is LGHNT and CDR2 FRNRAP. CDR3 length: 16 amino acids. The ends lost 3 bases at V and 7 bases at J; junction bases unmatched: 7. CDR3 in amino acids: CASGFPPGLAGGELFF. The CDR3 nucleotides read TGTGCTAGTGGTTTCCCCCCCGGACTAGCGGGCGGGGAGCTGTTTTTT. The variable domain in full, with the rest retrieved from reference TRBV12-5 and TRBJ2-2, is DARVTQTPRHKVTEMGQEVTMRCQPILGHNTVFWYRQTMMQGLELLAYFRNRAPLDDSGMPKDRFSAEMPDATLATLKIQPSEPRDSAVYFCASGFPPGLAGGELFFGEGSRLTVL.

The genes are TRBV7-2 and TRBJ2-1; 9 bases fit TRBD2. The CDR3 runs 13 residues. V lost 7 bases and J lost 8; bases outside the gene matches: 6. From germline, CDR1 is SGHTA and CDR2 FQGNSA. The CDR3 here is CASIASGIHEQFF. In nucleotides, the CDR3 is TGTGCCAGCATCGCTAGCGGGATTCATGAGCAGTTCTTC.

This CDR3 is CASSSPTVSGANVLTF. CDR3 DNA: TGTGCCAGCAGTTCCCCGACAGTCTCTGGGGCCAACGTCCTGACTTTC. The chain combines TRBV6-6 with TRBJ2-6; possible D gene TRBD1, 5 bases. Germline CDR1 reads MNHNY; CDR2 reads SVGAGI (reference sequence). This CDR3 is 16 amino acids long. The V gene lost 4 bases and the J gene lost 0 bases, with 10 bases spanning the gap.

This chain links TRBV5-4 with TRBJ2-3; D is ambiguous. The CDR3 consists of 16 residues. Trimming took 0 bases from V and 4 from J, leaving 15 bases between them. Germline assignment: CDR1 SGHNT and CDR2 YYREEE (reference sequence). For the CDR3, the DNA is TGTGCCAGCAGCTTGGTTTCCCCGTCTTCTCCAGATACGCAGTATTTT. This sequence encodes CASSLVSPSSPDTQYF.

This chain connects TRBV7-9 to TRBJ1-6; the D is unclear. This CDR3 has 16 residues. Trimming took 1 base from V and 5 from J, leaving 12 bases between them. Per the germline V gene, CDR1 is SEHNR and CDR2 is FQNEAQ (reference sequence). The CDR3 DNA reads TGTGCCAGCAGCTTAGACACCTTGGCAGATAATTCACCCCTCCACTTT. Its translation: CASSLDTLADNSPLHF.

The rearrangement uses TRBV2 and TRBJ1-2; possible D gene TRBD1, 5 bases. Germline values: CDR1 SNHLY, CDR2 FYNNEI. V gave up 7 bases and J gave up 4 bases, with 13 bases separating them. The length of the CDR3 is 13 residues. The CDR3, as DNA: TGTGCCAGCACCTCGGACACCAGCTATGGCTACACCTTC. Its translation: CASTSDTSYGYTF.

V is TRBV28 and J is TRBJ1-3; 7 nucleotides line up with TRBD1. V dropped 2 bases and J dropped 0; count of bases not matched to a gene: 1. Germline CDR1 and CDR2: MDHEN and SYDVKM. The CDR3 is 15 amino acids. The CDR3 coding sequence is TGTGCCAGCAGTTTAGGGACAGCCTCTGGAAACACCATATATTTT. Residues: CASSLGTASGNTIYF.

The chain has TRBV7-6 and TRBJ2-5; 9 bases align to TRBD1. CDR3 length: 15 residues. Per the germline V gene, CDR1 is SGHVS and CDR2 is FNYEAQ. The trim removed 5 bases at V and 3 bases at J, leaving 7 bases unmatched. Written as DNA, the CDR3 is TGTGCCAGCAGCCAAGGACAGGGGAGAAAAGAGACCCAGTACTTC. Amino acids: CASSQGQGRKETQYF.

The chain joins TRBV23-1 to TRBJ1-2, with TRBD1 as a possible D gene (6 bases). TRBV23-1 is an ORF, and what it does is uncertain. V lost 4 bases and J 6 bases, leaving 27 bases between the germline ends. This CDR3 is built from 18 residues. CDR3 amino acids: CASSPVLLDRNLFDGYTF. CDR3 in DNA: TGCGCCAGCAGTCCGGTCCTCCTCGACAGGAACCTATTCGATGGCTACACCTTC.

The chain recombines TRBV5-1 with TRBJ2-2; D is uncertain. The CDR3 is made up of 16 amino acids. The germline V gene encodes CDR1 SGHRS and CDR2 YFSETQ. The ends were cut back, 6 bases at V and 1 base at J, with 16 bases in the middle. The CDR3 DNA reads as TGCGCCAGCACCCTGGGCGCTCCGGTGAACACCGGGGAGCTGTTTTTT. It specifies CASTLGAPVNTGELFF.

Only a few counts were recorded for this clone. The genes are TRBV19 and TRBJ2-1, with D possibly TRBD2 on 6 matching bases. The CDR3 extends over 16 amino acids. V lost 5 bases, J lost 4 bases, and 18 bases lay in between. CDR1 is LNHDA and CDR2 is SQIVND in the germline V gene (reference sequence). The CDR3 sequence is CASSYRGISPYNEQFF. The DNA of the CDR3 is TGTGCCAGTAGTTACCGCGGGATTTCGCCTTACAATGAGCAGTTCTTC.

The genes are TRBV19 and TRBJ2-6; TRBD2 agrees at 8 bases. Unmatched junction bases numbered 13, after V lost 7 bases and J lost 2 bases. CDR1 LNHDA and CDR2 SQIVND come from the germline V gene (reference sequence). CDR3 length: 18 residues. CDR3 loop: CASTTNQAGEAGANVLTF. CDR3 sequence (DNA): TGTGCCAGTACCACCAATCAAGCGGGAGAAGCTGGGGCCAACGTCCTGACTTTC.

The V and J genes are TRBV5-1 and TRBJ1-1; D is perhaps TRBD1 (6 bases). The germline V and J ends were trimmed by 4 bases and 1 base, with 11 bases remaining between them. Germline V gene sequence: CDR1 SGHRS, CDR2 YFSETQ. The CDR3 has 14 residues. The CDR3 is CASSSQQGNTEAFF. The CDR3, as DNA: TGCGCCAGCAGCAGTCAACAGGGGAACACTGAAGCTTTCTTT.

V is TRBV18 and J is TRBJ1-6; D perhaps matches TRBD1 (6 bases). The CDR3 covers 16 residues. Trimming removed 2 bases at V and 7 bases at J, with 15 bases between. Germline CDR1 and CDR2: KGHSH and LQKENI. The CDR3 here is CASSPRGGVDNSPLHF. CDR3 sequence (DNA): TGTGCCAGCTCACCAAGAGGGGGGGTGGACAATTCACCCCTCCACTTT.

This chain uses TRBV7-2 with TRBJ1-2; 9 bases match TRBD1. Germline CDR1 and CDR2: SGHTA and FQGNSA. The trim removed 6 bases at V and 7 bases at J, leaving 6 bases unmatched. There are 13 residues in the CDR3. The CDR3 reads CASSSQGAGGYTF. CDR3 coding DNA: TGTGCCAGCAGTTCACAGGGGGCTGGTGGCTACACCTTC.

The sample holds a few counts of this clone. V is TRBV5-5 and J is TRBJ1-5; maybe TRBD1 (5 bases). This CDR3 is 15 amino acids long. V was cut by 4 bases and J by 4 bases, with 15 bases left in between. From germline, CDR1 is SGHKS and CDR2 YYEKEE (reference sequence). The CDR3 nucleotides read TGTGCCAGCAGCATCGACCCAAACAGGAATCAGCCCCAGCATTTT. It codes for CASSIDPNRNQPQHF.